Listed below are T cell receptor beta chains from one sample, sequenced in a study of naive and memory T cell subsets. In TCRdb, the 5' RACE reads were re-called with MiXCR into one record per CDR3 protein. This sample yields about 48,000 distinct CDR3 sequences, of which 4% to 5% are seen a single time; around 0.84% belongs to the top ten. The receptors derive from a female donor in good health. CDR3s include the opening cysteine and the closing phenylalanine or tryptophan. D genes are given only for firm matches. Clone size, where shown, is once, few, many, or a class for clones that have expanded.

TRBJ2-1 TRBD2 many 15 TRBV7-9 CASRSGTSGSYEQFF TGTGCCAGCAGGTCGGGGACTAGCGGGAGCTATGAGCAGTTCTTC
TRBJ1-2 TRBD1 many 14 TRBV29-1 CSAEPIGQGYGYTF TGCAGCGCCGAACCAATCGGACAGGGTTACGGCTACACCTTC
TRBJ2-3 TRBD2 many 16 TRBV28 CASRTTSGKGADTQYF TGTGCCAGCAGAACTACTAGCGGGAAGGGCGCAGATACGCAGTATTTT
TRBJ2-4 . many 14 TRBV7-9 CASSLTSGQNIQYF TGTGCCAGCAGCTTAACTTCAGGGCAAAACATTCAGTACTTC
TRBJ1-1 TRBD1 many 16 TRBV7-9 CASSPGTVGPNTEAFF TGTGCCAGCAGCCCCGGGACAGTGGGCCCAAACACTGAAGCTTTCTTT
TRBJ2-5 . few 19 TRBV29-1 CSVDYSHQGLTEWRETQYF TGCAGCGTTGATTATAGCCATCAAGGACTAACCGAATGGAGAGAGACCCAGTACTTC
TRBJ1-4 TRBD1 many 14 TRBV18 CASSPTGEGEKLFF TGTGCCAGCTCACCGACAGGGGAAGGTGAAAAACTGTTTTTT
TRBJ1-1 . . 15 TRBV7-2 CASSLDMVRSTEAFF TGTGCCAGCAGCTTAGACATGGTTCGGAGCACTGAAGCTTTCTTT
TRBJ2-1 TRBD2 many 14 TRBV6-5 CASSPLAGNNEQFF TGTGCCAGCAGTCCACTAGCGGGTAACAATGAGCAGTTCTTC
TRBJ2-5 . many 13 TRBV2 CASSGNYQETQYF TGTGCCAGCAGTGGGAACTACCAAGAGACCCAGTACTTC
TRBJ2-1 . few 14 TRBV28 CASSLRSSYNEQFF TGTGCCAGCAGTTTAAGGAGCTCCTACAATGAGCAGTTCTTC
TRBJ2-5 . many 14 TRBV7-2 CASSLVSGEETQYF TGTGCCAGCAGCTTAGTATCGGGGGAGGAGACCCAGTACTTC
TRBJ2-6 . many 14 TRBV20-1 CSARYPGRANVLTF TGCAGTGCTAGATATCCGGGCCGGGCCAACGTCCTGACTTTC
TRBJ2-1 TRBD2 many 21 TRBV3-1 CASSQKFSLAGIQLSYNEQFF TGTGCCAGCAGCCAAAAGTTTTCGCTAGCGGGAATCCAACTTTCCTACAATGAGCAGTTCTTC
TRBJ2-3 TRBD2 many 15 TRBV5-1 CASSFPSGTADTQYF TGCGCCAGCAGCTTCCCTAGCGGGACGGCAGATACGCAGTATTTT
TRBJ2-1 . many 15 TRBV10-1 CASIADRLSYNEQFF TGCGCCAGCATCGCTGACAGGTTGTCCTACAATGAGCAGTTCTTC
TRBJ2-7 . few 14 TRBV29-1 CSVEAGDKNYEQYF TGCAGCGTTGAAGCGGGAGATAAGAACTACGAGCAGTACTTC